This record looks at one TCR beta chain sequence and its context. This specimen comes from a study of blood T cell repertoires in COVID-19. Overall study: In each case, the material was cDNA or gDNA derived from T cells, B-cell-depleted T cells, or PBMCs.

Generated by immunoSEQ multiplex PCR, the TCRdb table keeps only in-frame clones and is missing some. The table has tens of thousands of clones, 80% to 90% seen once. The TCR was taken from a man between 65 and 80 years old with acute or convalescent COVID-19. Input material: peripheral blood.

CDR3 amino acids: CANWGVWECYGYTF. In DNA, the CDR3 is TGTGCCAACTGGGGGGTTTGGGAATGCTATGGCTACACCTTC. This chain joins TRBV24-1 and TRBJ1-2; D may be TRBD1 (5 bases). The germline CDR1 and CDR2 sequences are KGHDR and SFDVKD. V was trimmed by 11 bases and J by 4 bases, leaving 19 bases between them. The CDR3 has 14 amino acids.